These T cell receptor beta chains were read from a single sample in a study of blood T cell repertoires in COVID-19. Produced via immunoSEQ multiplex PCR; TCRdb's table is partial and in-frame only. In the table there are 300,000 or so clones, over 70% of which are singletons. Sequencing input: peripheral blood. Receptors were obtained from a woman aged 50 to 65 with acute or convalescent COVID-19. CDR3s include the opening cysteine and the closing phenylalanine or tryptophan. A D gene is named only where the DNA matches it firmly. Clone sizes are given selectively: once, few, many, or a class where the clone is expanded.

D,size,length,J,V,CDR3,DNA
TRBD2,-,15,TRBJ2-2,TRBV6-2/TRBV6-3,CASSPGLAGTGELFF,TGTGCCAGCAGTCCGGGACTAGCGGGAACCGGGGAGCTGTTTTTT
TRBD1,-,15,TRBJ1-3,TRBV2,CASRGDSTSGNTIYF,TGTGCCAGCAGAGGGGACAGTACCTCTGGAAACACCATATATTTT
-,-,14,TRBJ1-1,TRBV19,CASRPAGQATEAFF,TGTGCCAGTAGACCTGCGGGCCAGGCCACTGAAGCTTTCTTT
-,-,11,TRBJ2-3,TRBV30,CAWSLTDTQYF,TGTGCCTGGAGTCTAACAGATACGCAGTATTTT
-,-,13,TRBJ1-1,TRBV29-1,CSARRTENTEAFF,TGCAGCGCGAGGAGGACAGAGAACACTGAAGCTTTCTTT
TRBD1,-,15,TRBJ1-1,TRBV7-3,CASSPPGTANTEAFF,TGTGCCAGCAGCCCCCCCGGGACAGCGAACACTGAAGCTTTCTTT
TRBD2,-,16,TRBJ2-3,TRBV6-2/TRBV6-3,CASSSLGEGGRDTQYF,TGTGCCAGCAGTTCCCTCGGGGAGGGAGGACGAGATACGCAGTATTTT
-,-,12,TRBJ1-1,TRBV6-5,CALANLNTEAFF,TGTGCGCTCGCGAACCTGAACACTGAAGCTTTCTTT
-,-,15,TRBJ1-1,TRBV12-5,CASGLVSGAGTEAFF,TGTGCTAGTGGTTTGGTCTCCGGAGCCGGCACTGAAGCTTTCTTT
-,-,14,TRBJ1-5,TRBV18,CASSPSGGNQPQHF,TGTGCCAGCTCACCTTCGGGGGGCAATCAGCCCCAGCATTTT
-,-,15,TRBJ1-5,TRBV6-6,CASSATGNSNQPQHF,TGTGCCAGCAGTGCGACAGGTAATAGCAATCAGCCCCAGCATTTT
TRBD1,-,13,TRBJ1-1,TRBV6-5,CASRTGADTEAFF,TGTGCCAGCAGGACAGGGGCCGACACTGAAGCTTTCTTT
-,few,14,TRBJ1-2,TRBV7-9,CASSAPETGGGYTF,TGTGCCAGCAGCGCCCCGGAGACAGGAGGTGGCTACACCTTC
-,-,17,TRBJ1-2,TRBV14,CASSQDLPNRVGSGYTF,TGTGCCAGCAGCCAAGATCTCCCAAACAGGGTTGGAAGTGGCTACACCTTC
-,-,13,TRBJ1-2,TRBV12-5,CASGFDRFHGYTF,TGTGCTAGTGGTTTCGACAGGTTCCATGGCTACACCTTC
-,once,14,TRBJ2-3,TRBV2,CASNRGTGADTQYF,TGTGCCAGCAACAGGGGAACGGGAGCGGATACGCAGTATTTT
-,-,13,TRBJ2-1,TRBV30,CAWDGGNYNEQFF,TGTGCCTGGGACGGCGGGAACTACAATGAGCAGTTCTTC
-,-,15,TRBJ2-3,TRBV6-2/TRBV6-3,CASSYSSGGMDTQYF,TGTGCCAGCAGTTACTCGTCGGGGGGCATGGATACGCAGTATTTT
TRBD2,-,14,TRBJ2-3,TRBV5-1,CASSLGLATDTQYF,TGCGCCAGCAGCTTGGGACTAGCTACAGATACGCAGTATTTT
TRBD1,-,17,TRBJ2-3,TRBV28,CASSQALGQGSTDTQYF,TGTGCCAGCAGTCAAGCGTTGGGACAGGGGAGCACAGATACGCAGTATTTT
-,-,15,TRBJ1-2,TRBV4-1,CASSQDYGQFYGYTF,TGCGCCAGCAGCCAAGATTATGGACAGTTCTATGGCTACACCTTC
-,-,14,TRBJ1-1,TRBV6-1,CASSEDTGRAEAFF,TGTGCCAGCAGTGAAGATACAGGGAGGGCTGAAGCTTTCTTT
-,few,13,TRBJ2-1,TRBV24-1,CATSTNTIAEQFF,TGTGCCACTTCGACTAATACAATTGCCGAGCAGTTCTTC
-,-,13,TRBJ1-2,TRBV6-5,CASRRQAADGYTF,TGTGCCAGCAGAAGACAGGCTGCGGATGGCTACACCTTC
TRBD1,-,14,TRBJ2-3,TRBV27,CASSWDRVTDTQYF,TGTGCCAGCAGCTGGGACAGGGTCACAGATACGCAGTATTTT
-,few,13,TRBJ1-1,TRBV11-2,CASSFASGTEAFF,TGTGCCAGCAGCTTTGCCTCGGGAACTGAAGCTTTCTTT
-,once,16,TRBJ1-1,TRBV6-2/TRBV6-3,CASSSLYGQRNTEAFF,TGTGCCAGCAGTTCCTTGTACGGACAGAGGAACACTGAAGCTTTCTTT
-,-,15,TRBJ1-6,TRBV9,CASSPRTFGSSPLHF,TGTGCCAGCAGCCCTAGGACTTTCGGAAGTTCACCCCTCCACTTT
-,-,15,TRBJ1-2,TRBV7-8,CASSLRSGGYYGYTF,TGTGCCAGCAGCTTACGCTCCGGGGGTTACTATGGCTACACCTTC
TRBD1,once,13,TRBJ1-2,TRBV5-1,CASSFQGVDGYTF,TGCGCCAGCAGCTTCCAGGGGGTGGATGGCTACACCTTC
TRBD1,-,16,TRBJ1-1,TRBV18,CASSPFGTGANTEAFF,TGTGCCAGCTCACCTTTCGGGACAGGGGCGAACACTGAAGCTTTCTTT
-,-,14,TRBJ1-1,TRBV5-1,CASSPQGHPTEAFF,TGCGCCAGCAGCCCACAGGGTCATCCTACTGAAGCTTTCTTT
-,-,14,TRBJ2-1,TRBV18,CASSPGSSTREQFF,TGTGCCAGCTCACCAGGAAGCAGTACGCGGGAGCAGTTCTTC